This TCR beta chain is from a study of blood T cell repertoires in COVID-19. Study-level information: The study drew acute and convalescent COVID-19 samples from the United States, Italy and Spain. The analysed material was cDNA or gDNA that came from T cells, B-cell-depleted T cells, or PBMCs.

Authors' data handling: By means of reference gene primer amplification, nucleated cell counts were estimated. Some clones are missing from TCRdb's copy, which holds only in-frame ones; the method was immunoSEQ multiplex PCR. The V and J calls and the clone size are those of that table, but D and trimming were determined from the DNA. In the table there are approximately 290,000 clones, around 89% of which are singletons. The junction had 7 bases not matched to a gene; V was cut back by 6 bases and J by 7 bases. The CDR3 has 15 amino acids. Germline values: CDR1 MDHEN, CDR2 SYDVKM. The rearrangement uses TRBV28 and TRBJ2-1, with 12 positions matching TRBD1. The sequence was collected from a man aged 30 to 45 with acute or convalescent COVID-19. The sample was peripheral blood. The CDR3 loop is CASSAGTGGFNEQFF. CDR3 DNA: TGTGCCAGCAGCGCCGGGACAGGGGGCTTTAATGAGCAGTTCTTC. The whole variable domain, remainder taken from reference TRBV28 and TRBJ2-1, is DVKVTQSSRYLVKRTGEKVFLECVQDMDHENMFWYRQDPGLGLRLIYFSYDVKMKEKGDIPEGYSVSREKKERFSLILESASTNQTSMYLCASSAGTGGFNEQFFGPGTRLTVL.